This TCR beta chain emerged from a study of cytomegalovirus exposure and HLA in healthy donors. Whole-study context: A subsequent analysis reported that the approximately 120 validation repertoires were produced on the same platform that had also been used for the approximately 700 first-cohort repertoires. Study-level points and caveats: High specificity and sensitivity for cytomegalovirus status were reported for the classifier. A list of 150 to 200 TCR beta chains associated with cytomegalovirus was given.

The validation cohort, a group of over a hundred subjects, included the donors and was separate from the roughly 700-subject first cohort. Concerning this clone: Antigen unknown.

Sequencing used immunoSEQ multiplex PCR; TCRdb keeps in-frame clones, though not all of them. The repertoire consists of about 110,000 clones, with about 88% occurring once and the leading ten covering about 2%. This receptor was obtained from a woman aged 18-29 years in good health and CMV-seronegative. Source material: PBMCs.

The CDR3 here is CASSPTSAGLYEQYF. DNA of the CDR3: TGTGCCAGCAGCCCAACCTCGGCAGGGCTGTACGAGCAGTACTTC. The rearrangement uses TRBV7-2 and TRBJ2-7; perhaps TRBD1 as D (5 bases). V dropped 5 bases and J dropped 4 bases, with 18 bases sitting between them. Germline-derived CDR1 and CDR2 are SGHTA and FQGNSA. This CDR3 has 15 residues.